This entry describes one T cell receptor (beta chain). These data come from a study of blood T cell repertoires in COVID-19. Study overall: In each case, the material was cDNA or gDNA derived from T cells, B-cell-depleted T cells, or PBMCs.

V was cut by 1 base and J by 0 bases, with 10 bases left in between. The CDR3 spans 16 residues. Germline values: CDR1 LGHDT, CDR2 YNNKEL (reference sequence). Produced via immunoSEQ multiplex PCR; TCRdb's table is partial and in-frame only. The sample holds approximately 270,000 clones; roughly 88% are singletons and the top ten take 11%. Sequenced material: peripheral blood. The TCR was taken from a woman in her 70s with acute or convalescent COVID-19. The chain employs TRBV3-1 (or the pseudogene TRBV3-2) and TRBJ2-1; weak D call: TRBD2 (5 bases). CDR3 DNA sequence: TGTGCCAGCAGCCAAGCTCCGGGATCCTCCTACAATGAGCAGTTCTTC. It is translated as CASSQAPGSSYNEQFF.